This TCR beta chain comes out of a study of blood T cell repertoires in COVID-19. Study-level information: Sites across the United States, Italy and Spain contributed samples from acute and convalescent COVID-19. T cells, B-cell-depleted T cells, or PBMCs supplied cDNA or gDNA.

As processed by the authors: Reference gene primers were amplified, and this amplification served to estimate nucleated cell counts. Produced via immunoSEQ multiplex PCR; TCRdb's table is partial and in-frame only. The DNA gave D and trimming, while V, J and clone size come from that table. The repertoire holds approximately 110,000 clones, with around 86% as singletons. The germline V gene has CDR1 SGHTA and CDR2 FQGTGA. This CDR3 spans 14 amino acids. The trim removed 4 bases at V and 6 bases at J, leaving 8 bases unmatched. The sequence was obtained from a man in his sixties or seventies with acute or convalescent COVID-19. The rearrangement links TRBV7-3 to TRBJ2-7, with 8 bases aligning to TRBD1. The sequencing input was peripheral blood. CDR3 region: CASSSTPGTGEQYF. CDR3 nucleotide sequence: TGTGCCAGCAGCTCAACCCCCGGGACAGGCGAGCAGTACTTC.